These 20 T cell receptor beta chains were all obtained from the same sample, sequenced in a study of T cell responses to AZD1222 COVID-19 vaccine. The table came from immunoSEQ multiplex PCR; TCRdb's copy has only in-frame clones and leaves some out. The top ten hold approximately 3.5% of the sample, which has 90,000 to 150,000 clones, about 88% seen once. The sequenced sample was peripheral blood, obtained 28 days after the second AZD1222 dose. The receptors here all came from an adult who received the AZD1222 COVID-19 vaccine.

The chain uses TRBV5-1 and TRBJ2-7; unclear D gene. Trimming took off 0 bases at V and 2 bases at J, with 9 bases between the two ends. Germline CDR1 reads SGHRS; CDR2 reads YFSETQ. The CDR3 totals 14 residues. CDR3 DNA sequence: TGCGCCAGCAGCTTGGCCTTCACCACCTACGAGCAGTACTTC. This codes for CASSLAFTTYEQYF.

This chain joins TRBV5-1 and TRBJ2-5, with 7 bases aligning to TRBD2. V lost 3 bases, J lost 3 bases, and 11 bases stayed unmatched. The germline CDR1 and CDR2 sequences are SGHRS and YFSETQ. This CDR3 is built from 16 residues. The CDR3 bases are TGCGCCAGCAGCTACTTACGGGACTACGTAAAAGAGACCCAGTACTTC. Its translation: CASSYLRDYVKETQYF.

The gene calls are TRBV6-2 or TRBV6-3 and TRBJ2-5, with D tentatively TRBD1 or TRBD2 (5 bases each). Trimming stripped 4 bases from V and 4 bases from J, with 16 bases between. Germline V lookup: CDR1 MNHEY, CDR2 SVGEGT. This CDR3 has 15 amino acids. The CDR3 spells CASSLTRRAGETQYF. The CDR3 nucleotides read TGTGCCAGCAGTTTGACCCGCAGGGCGGGAGAGACCCAGTACTTC.

CDR3 in DNA: TGTGCCAGCAGTTACCTTGTCAGGGGTCGGCCTAATGAAAAACTGTTTTTT. Its protein is CASSYLVRGRPNEKLFF. V gene TRBV6-2 or TRBV6-3 combines with J gene TRBJ1-4, with D maybe TRBD1 (6 bases). This CDR3 spans 17 amino acids. CDR1 is MNHEY and CDR2 is SVGEGT in the germline V gene. V gave up 2 bases and J gave up 3 bases, with 16 bases separating them.

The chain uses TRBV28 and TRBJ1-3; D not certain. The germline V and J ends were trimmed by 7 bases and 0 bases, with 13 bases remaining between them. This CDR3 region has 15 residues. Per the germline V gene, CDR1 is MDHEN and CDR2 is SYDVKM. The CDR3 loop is CASTTGPTSGNTIYF. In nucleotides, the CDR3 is TGTGCCAGCACCACGGGCCCCACCTCTGGAAACACCATATATTTT.

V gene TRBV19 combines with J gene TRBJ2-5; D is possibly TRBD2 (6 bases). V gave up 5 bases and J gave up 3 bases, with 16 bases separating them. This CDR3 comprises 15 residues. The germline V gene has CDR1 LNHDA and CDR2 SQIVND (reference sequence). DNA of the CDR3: TGTGCCAGTAGTCCAAGGACTACCTGGGAAGAGACCCAGTACTTC. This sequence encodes CASSPRTTWEETQYF.

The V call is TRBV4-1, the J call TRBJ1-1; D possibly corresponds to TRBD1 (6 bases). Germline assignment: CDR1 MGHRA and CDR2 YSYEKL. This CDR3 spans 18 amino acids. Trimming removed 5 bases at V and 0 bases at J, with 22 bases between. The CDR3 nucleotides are TGCGCCAGCAGCTCTGATAGGACAGCGCTTAGATTGAACACTGAAGCTTTCTTT. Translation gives CASSSDRTALRLNTEAFF.

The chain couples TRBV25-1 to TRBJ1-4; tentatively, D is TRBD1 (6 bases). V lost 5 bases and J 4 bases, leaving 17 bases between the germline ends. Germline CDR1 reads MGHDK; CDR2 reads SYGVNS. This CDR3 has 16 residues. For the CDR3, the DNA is TGTGCCAGCAGTTGGGGCCTGACAGGAAGTAATGAAAAACTGTTTTTT. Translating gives CASSWGLTGSNEKLFF.

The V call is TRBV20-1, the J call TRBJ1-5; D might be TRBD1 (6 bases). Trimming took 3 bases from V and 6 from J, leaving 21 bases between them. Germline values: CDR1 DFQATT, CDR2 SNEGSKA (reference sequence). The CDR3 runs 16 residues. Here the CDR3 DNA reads TGCAGTGCTAGTCTGTGGGACAAAGTTGCGGGTCAGCCCCAGCATTTT. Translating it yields CSASLWDKVAGQPQHF.

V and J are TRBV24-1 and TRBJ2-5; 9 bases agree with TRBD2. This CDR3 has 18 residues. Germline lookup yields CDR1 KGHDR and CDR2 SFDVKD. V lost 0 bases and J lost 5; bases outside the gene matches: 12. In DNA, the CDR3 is TGTGCCACCAGTGATTTGCGGCAGCGCGACAGCGGGAGGGAGACCCAGTACTTC. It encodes CATSDLRQRDSGRETQYF.

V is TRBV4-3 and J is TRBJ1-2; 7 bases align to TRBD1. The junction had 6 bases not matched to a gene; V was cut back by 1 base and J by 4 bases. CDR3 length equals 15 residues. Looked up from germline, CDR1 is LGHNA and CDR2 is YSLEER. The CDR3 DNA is TGCGCCAGCAGCCAAGCTAAAGGGGGCGGCTATGGCTACACCTTC. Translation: CASSQAKGGGYGYTF.

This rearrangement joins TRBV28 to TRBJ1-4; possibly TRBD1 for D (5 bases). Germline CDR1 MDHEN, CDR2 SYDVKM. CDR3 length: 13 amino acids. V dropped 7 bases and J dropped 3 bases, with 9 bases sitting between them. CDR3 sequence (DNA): TGTGCCAGCATCCAGGGCCCTAATGAAAAACTGTTTTTT. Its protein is CASIQGPNEKLFF.

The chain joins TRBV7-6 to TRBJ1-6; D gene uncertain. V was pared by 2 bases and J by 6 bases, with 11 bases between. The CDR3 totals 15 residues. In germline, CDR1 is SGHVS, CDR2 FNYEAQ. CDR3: CASSLKPASNSPLHF. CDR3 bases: TGTGCCAGCAGCTTAAAGCCAGCTTCTAATTCACCCCTCCACTTT.

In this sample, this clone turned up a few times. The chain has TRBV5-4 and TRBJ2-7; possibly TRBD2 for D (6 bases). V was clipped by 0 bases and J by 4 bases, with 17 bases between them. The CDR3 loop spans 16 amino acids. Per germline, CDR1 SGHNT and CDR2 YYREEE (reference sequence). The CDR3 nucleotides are TGTGCCAGCAGCTTGGACGGGTCCGGGAGAGGTTACGAGCAGTACTTC. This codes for CASSLDGSGRGYEQYF.

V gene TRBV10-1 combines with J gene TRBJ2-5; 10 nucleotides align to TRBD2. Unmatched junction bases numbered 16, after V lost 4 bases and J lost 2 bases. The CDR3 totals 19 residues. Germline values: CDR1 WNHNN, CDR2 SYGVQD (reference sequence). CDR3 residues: CASSGGPPSGRGGQETQYF. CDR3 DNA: TGCGCCAGCAGTGGGGGACCGCCTAGCGGGAGAGGGGGGCAAGAGACCCAGTACTTC.

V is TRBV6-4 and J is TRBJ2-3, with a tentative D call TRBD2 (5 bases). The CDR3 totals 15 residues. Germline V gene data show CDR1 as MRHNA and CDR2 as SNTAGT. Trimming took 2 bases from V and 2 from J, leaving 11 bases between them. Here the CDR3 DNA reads TGTGCCAGCAGTGACACGAGGGCCCCCACAGATACGCAGTATTTT. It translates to CASSDTRAPTDTQYF.

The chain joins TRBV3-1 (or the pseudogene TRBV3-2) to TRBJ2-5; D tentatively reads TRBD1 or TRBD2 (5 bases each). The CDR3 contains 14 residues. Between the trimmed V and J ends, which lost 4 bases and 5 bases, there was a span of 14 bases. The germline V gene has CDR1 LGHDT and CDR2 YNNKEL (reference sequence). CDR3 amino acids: CASSPTGRGETQYF. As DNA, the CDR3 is TGTGCCAGCAGCCCCACGGGGCGCGGGGAGACCCAGTACTTC.

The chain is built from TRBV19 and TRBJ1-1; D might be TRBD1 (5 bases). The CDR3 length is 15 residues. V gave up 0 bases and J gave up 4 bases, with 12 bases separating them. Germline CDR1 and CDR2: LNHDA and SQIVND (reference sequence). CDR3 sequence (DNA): TGTGCCAGTAGTATAGATCCAGGGATGGGCACTGAAGCTTTCTTT. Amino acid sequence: CASSIDPGMGTEAFF.

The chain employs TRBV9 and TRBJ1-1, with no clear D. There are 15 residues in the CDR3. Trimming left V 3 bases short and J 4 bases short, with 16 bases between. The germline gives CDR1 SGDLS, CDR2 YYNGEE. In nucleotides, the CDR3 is TGTGCCAGCAGCGCAGGAATAACTTCTTCCACTGAAGCTTTCTTT. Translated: CASSAGITSSTEAFF. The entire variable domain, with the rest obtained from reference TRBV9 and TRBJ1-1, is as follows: DSGVTQTPKHLITATGQRVTLRCSPRSGDLSVYWYQQSLDQGLQFLIQYYNGEERAKGNILERFSAQQFPDLHSELNLSSLELGDSALYFCASSAGITSSTEAFFGQGTRLTVV.

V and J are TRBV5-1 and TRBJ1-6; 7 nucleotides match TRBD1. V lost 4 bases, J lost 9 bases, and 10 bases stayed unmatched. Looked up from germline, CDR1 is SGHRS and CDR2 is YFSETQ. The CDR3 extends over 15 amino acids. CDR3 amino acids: CASSPGQAKLSPLHF. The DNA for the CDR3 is TGCGCCAGCAGCCCAGGACAGGCCAAGCTTTCACCCCTCCACTTT.